The subject of this entry is one T cell receptor beta chain. The germline gives CDR1 SGHTA, CDR2 FQGNSA. This CDR3 is 14 amino acids long. V lost 3 bases to trimming and J lost 0 bases, with 6 bases between them. Some clones are missing from TCRdb's copy, which holds only in-frame ones; the method was immunoSEQ multiplex PCR. The top ten hold about 2% of the sample, which has some 55,000 clones, roughly four fifths seen once. This sample is part of a study of blood T cell repertoires in COVID-19. The sequence derives from a woman in her fifties or sixties with acute or convalescent COVID-19. Material for sequencing was peripheral blood. This chain connects TRBV7-2 to TRBJ1-5; D unresolved. CDR3 nucleotide sequence: TGTGCCAGCAGCTTGGCGGATAGCAATCAGCCCCAGCATTTT. Translating gives CASSLADSNQPQHF.